Sequencing of this T cell receptor beta chain was carried out in a study of cytomegalovirus exposure and HLA in healthy donors. Study outcomes and limitations: Specificity for CMV antigens was confirmed in vitro for a few of the CMV-associated chains.

The germline gives CDR1 SGDLS, CDR2 YYNGEE. This CDR3 is 15 amino acids long. V gave up 4 bases and J gave up 3 bases, with 15 bases separating them. For this clone: The antigen is undetermined.

Use of 60 Vbeta and 13 Jbeta primers characterized the PCR. Sequencing was performed with immunoSEQ multiplex PCR; in TCRdb, only in-frame clones are kept and a portion is missing. The sample consists of about 110,000 clones, about 70% of them appearing once. This clonotype was sampled from a man in his fifties or sixties in good health and CMV-seropositive. The sequenced material came from PBMCs. The chain carries TRBV9 and TRBJ2-3; a weak D match, TRBD1 (6 bases). The CDR3 region is CASSQVGTRTDTQYF. In DNA, the CDR3 is TGTGCCAGCAGCCAGGTGGGGACACGGACAGATACGCAGTATTTT.